The TCR beta chain under discussion was sequenced for a study of CD8 T cells in Susac syndrome. RNA amounts of 0.5 to 1 ug underwent reverse transcription with random hexamers. The CDR3 of TCR beta was amplified by immunoSEQ multiplex PCR across 54 Vbeta and 13 Jbeta. Using its own MiXCR run on the immunoSEQ multiplex PCR reads, TCRdb lists one record per CDR3 protein. The sample yields under 200,000 distinct CDR3 sequences, around nine tenths seen once. CDR3 length: 14 residues. V lost 2 bases, J lost 1 base, and 9 bases lay in between. CDR1 SGHNT and CDR2 YYREEE come from the germline V gene (reference sequence).

The rearrangement joins TRBV5-4 to TRBJ1-1; no clear D. This sequence was found in a human donor with Susac syndrome. The sequenced sample was CD4+ T cells from PBMCs. CDR3 amino acids: CASSFVQGNTEAFF. The CDR3 coding sequence is TGTGCCAGCAGCTTCGTCCAAGGGAACACTGAAGCTTTCTTT. The complete variable domain, with remaining parts taken from reference TRBV5-4 and TRBJ1-1, reads ETGVTQSPTHLIKTRGQQVTLRCSSQSGHNTVSWYQQALGQGPQFIFQYYREEENGRGNFPPRFSGLQFPNYSSELNVNALELDDSALYLCASSFVQGNTEAFFGQGTRLTVV.